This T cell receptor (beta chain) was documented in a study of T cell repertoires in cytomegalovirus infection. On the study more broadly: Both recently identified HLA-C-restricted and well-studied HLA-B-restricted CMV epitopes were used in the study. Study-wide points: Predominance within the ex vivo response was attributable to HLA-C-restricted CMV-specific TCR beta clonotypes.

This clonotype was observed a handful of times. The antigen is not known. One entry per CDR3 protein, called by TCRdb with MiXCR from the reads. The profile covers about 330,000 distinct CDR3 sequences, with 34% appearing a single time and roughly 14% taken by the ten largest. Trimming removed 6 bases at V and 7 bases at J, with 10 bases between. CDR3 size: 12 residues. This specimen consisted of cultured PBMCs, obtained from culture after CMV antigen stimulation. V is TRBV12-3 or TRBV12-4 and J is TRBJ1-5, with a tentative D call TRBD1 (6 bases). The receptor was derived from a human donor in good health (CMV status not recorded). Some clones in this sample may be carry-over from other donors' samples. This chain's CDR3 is CASRGGGQPQHF. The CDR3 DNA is TGTGCCAGCAGAGGGGGGGGGCAGCCCCAGCATTTT.